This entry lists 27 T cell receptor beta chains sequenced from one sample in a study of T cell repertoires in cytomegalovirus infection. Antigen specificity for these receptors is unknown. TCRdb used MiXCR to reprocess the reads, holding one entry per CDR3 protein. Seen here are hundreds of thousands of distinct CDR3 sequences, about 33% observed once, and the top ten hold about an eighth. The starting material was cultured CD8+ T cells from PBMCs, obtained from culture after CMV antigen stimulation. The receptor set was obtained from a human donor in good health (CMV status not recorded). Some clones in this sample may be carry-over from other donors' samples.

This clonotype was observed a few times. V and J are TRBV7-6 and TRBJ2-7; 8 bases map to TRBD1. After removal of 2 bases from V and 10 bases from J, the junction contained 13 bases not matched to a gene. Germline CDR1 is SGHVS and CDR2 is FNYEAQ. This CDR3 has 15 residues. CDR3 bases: TGTGCCAGCAGCTTATACTCGACAGGGGCGCTTGAACAGTACGTC. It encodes CASSLYSTGALEQYV.

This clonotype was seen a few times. CDR3 sequence reads: CASSWDRGGTGELFF. The CDR3 DNA follows: TGTGCCAGCAGCTGGGACAGGGGGGGCACCGGGGAGCTGTTTTTT. The V and J genes are TRBV5-5 and TRBJ2-2; 11 bases agree with TRBD1. CDR3 length: 15 residues. Unmatched junction bases numbered 2, after V lost 3 bases and J lost 4 bases. Per the germline V gene, CDR1 is SGHKS and CDR2 is YYEKEE (reference sequence).

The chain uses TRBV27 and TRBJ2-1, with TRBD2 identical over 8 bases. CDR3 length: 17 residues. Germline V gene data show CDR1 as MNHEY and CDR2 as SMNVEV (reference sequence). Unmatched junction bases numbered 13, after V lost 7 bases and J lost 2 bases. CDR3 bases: TGTGCCAGCACCCAAAATAGCGGGGCGTCTACCTACAATGAGCAGTTCTTC. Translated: CASTQNSGASTYNEQFF.

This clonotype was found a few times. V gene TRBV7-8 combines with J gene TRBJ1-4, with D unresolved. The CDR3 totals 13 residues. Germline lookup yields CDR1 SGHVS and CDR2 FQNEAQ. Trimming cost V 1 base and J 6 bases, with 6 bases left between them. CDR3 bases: TGTGCCAGCAGCTTAGTATTTTATGAAAAACTGTTTTTT. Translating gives CASSLVFYEKLFF.

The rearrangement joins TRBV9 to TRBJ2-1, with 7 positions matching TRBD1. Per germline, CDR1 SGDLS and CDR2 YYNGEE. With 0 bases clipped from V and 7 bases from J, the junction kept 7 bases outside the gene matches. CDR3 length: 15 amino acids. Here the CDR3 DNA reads TGTGCCAGCAGCGTAGAGGCAGGGGGAAGGAATGAGCAGTTCTTC. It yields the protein CASSVEAGGRNEQFF. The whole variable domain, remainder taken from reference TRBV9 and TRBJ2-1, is DSGVTQTPKHLITATGQRVTLRCSPRSGDLSVYWYQQSLDQGLQFLIQYYNGEERAKGNILERFSAQQFPDLHSELNLSSLELGDSALYFCASSVEAGGRNEQFFGPGTRLTVL.

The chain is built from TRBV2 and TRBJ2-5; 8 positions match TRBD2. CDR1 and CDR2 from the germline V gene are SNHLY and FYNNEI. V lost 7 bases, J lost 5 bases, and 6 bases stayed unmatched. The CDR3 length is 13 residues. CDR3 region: CASITGGLETQYF. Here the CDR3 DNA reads TGTGCCAGCATTACGGGGGGGTTGGAGACCCAGTACTTC.

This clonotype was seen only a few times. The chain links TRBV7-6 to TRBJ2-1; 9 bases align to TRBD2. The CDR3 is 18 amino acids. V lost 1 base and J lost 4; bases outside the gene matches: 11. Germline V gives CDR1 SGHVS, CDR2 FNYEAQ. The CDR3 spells CASSLEGGAGGPYNEQFF. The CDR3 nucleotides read TGTGCCAGCAGCTTAGAGGGGGGAGCGGGGGGTCCTTACAATGAGCAGTTCTTC.

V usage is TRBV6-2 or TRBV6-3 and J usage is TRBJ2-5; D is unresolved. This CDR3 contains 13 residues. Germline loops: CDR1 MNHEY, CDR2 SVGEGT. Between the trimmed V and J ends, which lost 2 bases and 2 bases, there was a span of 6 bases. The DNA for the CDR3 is TGTGCCAGCAGTTACGCCTGGCAAGAGACCCAGTACTTC. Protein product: CASSYAWQETQYF.

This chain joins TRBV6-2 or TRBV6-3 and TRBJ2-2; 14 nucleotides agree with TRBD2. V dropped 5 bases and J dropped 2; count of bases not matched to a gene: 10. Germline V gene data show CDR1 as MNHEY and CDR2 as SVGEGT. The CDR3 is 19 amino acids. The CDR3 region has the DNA TGTGCCAGCAGTCCCGGGACTAGCGGGGGCCCCTCTAACACCGGGGAGCTGTTTTTT. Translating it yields CASSPGTSGGPSNTGELFF.

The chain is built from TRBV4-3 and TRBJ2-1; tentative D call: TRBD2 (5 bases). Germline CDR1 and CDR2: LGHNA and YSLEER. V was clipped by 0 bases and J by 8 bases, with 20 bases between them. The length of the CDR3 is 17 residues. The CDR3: CASSQEREGLSLDEQFF. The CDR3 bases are TGCGCCAGCAGCCAAGAACGTGAGGGTCTGTCCTTGGATGAGCAGTTCTTC.

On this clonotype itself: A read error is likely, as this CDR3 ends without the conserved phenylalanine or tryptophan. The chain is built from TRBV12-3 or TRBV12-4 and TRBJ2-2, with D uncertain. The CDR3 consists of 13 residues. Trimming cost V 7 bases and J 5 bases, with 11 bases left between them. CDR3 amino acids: CASTPESTGELFS. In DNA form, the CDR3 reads TGTGCCAGCACTCCAGAGTCTACCGGGGAGCTGTTTTCT.

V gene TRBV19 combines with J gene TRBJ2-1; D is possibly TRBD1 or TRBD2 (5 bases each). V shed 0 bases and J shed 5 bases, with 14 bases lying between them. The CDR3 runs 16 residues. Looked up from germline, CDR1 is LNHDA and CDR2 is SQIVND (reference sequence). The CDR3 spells CASSIDLGGWDNEQFF. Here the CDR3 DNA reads TGTGCCAGTAGTATAGATCTTGGGGGTTGGGACAATGAGCAGTTCTTC.

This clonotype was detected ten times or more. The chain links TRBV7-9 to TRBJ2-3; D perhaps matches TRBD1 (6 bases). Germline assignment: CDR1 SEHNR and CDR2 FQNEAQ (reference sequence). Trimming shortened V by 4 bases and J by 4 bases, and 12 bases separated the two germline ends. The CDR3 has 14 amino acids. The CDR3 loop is CASSSPDSADTQYF. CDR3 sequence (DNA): TGTGCCAGCAGCTCCCCGGACAGCGCAGATACGCAGTATTTT.

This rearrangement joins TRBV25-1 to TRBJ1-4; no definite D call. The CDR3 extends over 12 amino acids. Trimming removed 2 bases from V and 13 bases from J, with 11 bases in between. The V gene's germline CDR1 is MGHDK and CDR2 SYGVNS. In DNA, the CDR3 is TGTGCCAGCAGTGAAAGACGAGGGTTACTGTTTTTT. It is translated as CASSERRGLLFF.

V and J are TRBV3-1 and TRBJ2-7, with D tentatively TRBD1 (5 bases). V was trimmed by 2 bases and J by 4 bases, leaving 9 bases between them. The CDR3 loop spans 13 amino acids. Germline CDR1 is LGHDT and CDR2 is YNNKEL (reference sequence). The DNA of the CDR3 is TGTGCCAGCAGCCAACAGGGTCGGTACGAGCAGTACTTC. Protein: CASSQQGRYEQYF.

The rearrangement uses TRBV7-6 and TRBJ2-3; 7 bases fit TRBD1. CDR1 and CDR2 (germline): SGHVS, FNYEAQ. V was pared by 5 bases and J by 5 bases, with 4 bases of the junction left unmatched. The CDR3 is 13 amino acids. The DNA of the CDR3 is TGTGCCAGCAGCGAGGGACAGCTAGATACGCAGTATTTT. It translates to CASSEGQLDTQYF.

This CDR3 reads CASSYPGPSPREQFF. In nucleotides, the CDR3 is TGTGCCAGTAGTTATCCAGGACCCTCTCCTAGGGAGCAGTTCTTC. The V call is TRBV19, the J call TRBJ2-1; no clear D. CDR1 and CDR2 from the germline V gene are LNHDA and SQIVND (reference sequence). Trimming took off 5 bases at V and 10 bases at J, with 21 bases between the two ends. This CDR3 contains 15 residues.

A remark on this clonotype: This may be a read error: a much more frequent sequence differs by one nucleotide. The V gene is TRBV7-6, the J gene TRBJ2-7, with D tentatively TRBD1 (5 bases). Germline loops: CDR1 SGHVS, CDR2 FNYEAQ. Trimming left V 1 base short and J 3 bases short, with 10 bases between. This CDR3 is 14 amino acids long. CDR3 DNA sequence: TGTGCCAGCAGCTTAGTTTCAGGGTTCTACGAGCAGTACGTC. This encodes CASSLVSGFYEQYV.

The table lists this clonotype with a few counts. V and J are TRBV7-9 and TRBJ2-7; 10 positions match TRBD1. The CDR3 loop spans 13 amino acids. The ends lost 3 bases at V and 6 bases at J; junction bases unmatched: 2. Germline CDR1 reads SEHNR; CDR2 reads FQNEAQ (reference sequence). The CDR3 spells CASSFRDRGEQYF. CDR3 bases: TGTGCCAGCAGCTTCCGGGACAGGGGCGAGCAGTACTTC.

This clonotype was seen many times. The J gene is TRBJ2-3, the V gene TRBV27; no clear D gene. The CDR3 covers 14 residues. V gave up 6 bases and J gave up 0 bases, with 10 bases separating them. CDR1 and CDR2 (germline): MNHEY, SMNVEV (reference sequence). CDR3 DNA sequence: TGTGCCAGCAGCTCCCTAGACAGCACAGATACGCAGTATTTT. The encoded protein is CASSSLDSTDTQYF.

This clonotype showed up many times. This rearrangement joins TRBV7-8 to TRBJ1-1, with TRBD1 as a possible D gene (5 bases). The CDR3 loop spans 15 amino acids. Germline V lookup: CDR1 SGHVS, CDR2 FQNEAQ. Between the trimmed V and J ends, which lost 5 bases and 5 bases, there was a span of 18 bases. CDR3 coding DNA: TGTGCCAGCAGCCCCTGGCCGGGGGGGATAACTGAAGCTTTCTTT. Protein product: CASSPWPGGITEAFF. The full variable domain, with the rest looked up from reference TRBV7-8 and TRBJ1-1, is GAGVSQSPRYKVAKRGQDVALRCDPISGHVSLFWYQQALGQGPEFLTYFQNEAQLDKSGLPSDRFFAERPEGSVSTLKIQRTQQEDSAVYLCASSPWPGGITEAFFGQGTRLTVV.

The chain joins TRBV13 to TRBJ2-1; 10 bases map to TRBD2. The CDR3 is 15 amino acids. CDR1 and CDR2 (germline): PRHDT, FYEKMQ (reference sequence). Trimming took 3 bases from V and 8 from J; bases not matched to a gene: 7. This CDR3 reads CASSFGSGGSHEQFF. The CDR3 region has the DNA TGTGCCAGCAGCTTTGGTAGCGGGGGGTCCCATGAGCAGTTCTTC.

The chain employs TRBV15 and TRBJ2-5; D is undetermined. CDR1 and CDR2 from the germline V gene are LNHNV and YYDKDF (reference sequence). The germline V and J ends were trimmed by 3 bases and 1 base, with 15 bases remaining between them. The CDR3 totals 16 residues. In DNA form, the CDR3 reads TGTGCCACCAGCAGCTCTCTTAGTGTGATCCAAGAGACCCAGTACTTC. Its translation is CATSSSLSVIQETQYF.

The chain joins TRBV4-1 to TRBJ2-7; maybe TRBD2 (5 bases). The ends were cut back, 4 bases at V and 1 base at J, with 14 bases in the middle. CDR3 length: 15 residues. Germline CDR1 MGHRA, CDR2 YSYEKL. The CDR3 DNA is TGCGCCAGCAGCCCAACGACCACGGGGTCCTACGAGCAGTACTTC. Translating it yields CASSPTTTGSYEQYF.

The DNA for the CDR3 is TGTGCCAGCAGTTCGACTAGCGGGGGGGTAGATACGCAGTATTTT. Protein: CASSSTSGGVDTQYF. The chain carries TRBV27 and TRBJ2-3; 14 positions agree with TRBD2. V lost 4 bases, J lost 5 bases, and 2 bases stayed unmatched. Germline values: CDR1 MNHEY, CDR2 SMNVEV (reference sequence). CDR3 length: 15 residues.

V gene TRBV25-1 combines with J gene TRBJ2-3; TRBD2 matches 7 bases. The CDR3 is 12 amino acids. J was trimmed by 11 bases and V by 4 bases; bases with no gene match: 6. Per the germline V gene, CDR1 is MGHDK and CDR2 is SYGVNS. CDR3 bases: TGTGCCAGCAGTGGGGGGGGAAGCTTGCAGTATTTT. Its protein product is CASSGGGSLQYF.

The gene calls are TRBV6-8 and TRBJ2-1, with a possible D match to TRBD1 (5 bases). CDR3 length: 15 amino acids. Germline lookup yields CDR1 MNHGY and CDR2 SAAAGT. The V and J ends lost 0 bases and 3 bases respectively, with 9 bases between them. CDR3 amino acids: CASSYSQGFYNEQFF. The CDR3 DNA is TGTGCCAGCAGTTACTCCCAGGGCTTCTACAATGAGCAGTTCTTC.